The entry below gives a single T cell receptor (beta chain) sequence along with its context. This clone has a single count. The antigen it recognizes is unknown. Per-base qualities were not stored, and no clone one base away is much larger. The immunoSEQ Assay, a bias-controlled multiplex PCR, was used to amplify TCRbeta CDR3 regions from genomic DNA. The authors' analysis ran thus. The number of nucleated cells in each sample was estimated from the amplification of reference gene primers within the assay. Sequence reads were collapsed and filtered to measure the absolute abundance of every unique TCRbeta CDR3 rearrangement. Productive Simpson clonality was computed per sample as the square root of Simpson's diversity index over productive rearrangements. TCRdb holds this immuneACCESS table with in-frame rearrangements only. Some clones are missing; in checked studies, unresolved V genes explain under half, and the rest has no known cause. The DNA gave D and trimming, while V, J and clone size come from that table. The sample table shows about half a million clones, and about nine tenths are seen once. The ten largest clones add up to 8% to 9.5% of the sample.

Participants in the prospective study were aged roughly 18 to 100 years, lived in over 20 United States geographic areas, and enrolled through a virtual design. To assign participants to cohorts, the prospective study relied on clinical history that participants themselves reported in a screening survey and a study questionnaire. ImmuneRACE Cohort 3 recovered participants were defined by two consecutive negative NP/OP PCR tests, healthcare professional clearance, or symptom resolution. Mobile phlebotomists in the prospective study collected whole blood, serum and a nasopharyngeal or oropharyngeal swab from every participant. Prospective study participants could optionally give additional blood draws and questionnaires over an approximately two-month period. Blood samples from the prospective study were shipped frozen or at room temperature prior to DNA extraction. This specimen belongs to a study of blood T cell repertoires in COVID-19 (dated by TCRdb to the early 2020s). Turning to the overall study: Collaborator samples came from the United States, Italy and Spain and covered acute and convalescent phases of COVID-19. The material from the prospective study consisted of cDNA or gDNA derived from T cells, B-cell-depleted T cells, or PBMCs. The dataset comprised deeply sampled blood TCRbeta repertoires from subjects exposed to, actively infected with, or recovered from COVID-19. A freely available public database, intended as a resource for researchers studying the immune response to SARS-CoV-2, is where the repertoires were released. Samples were obtained from the ongoing ImmuneRACE study (first 160 participants) and from roughly 1,300 subjects provided by 6 global collaborators. A de-identified subject ID, COVID-19 status, age in years and sex were almost always included in the sample metadata. Where available, HLA class I and class II types were obtained from metadata supplied by the sample provider rather than from assay-based typing. What the research found in general, with its limitations: The amount of clinical and demographic metadata varied by source and participant and was provided uncurated.

The junction carries 8 bases between V and J, which are trimmed by 6 bases and 0 bases respectively. The CDR3 runs 14 residues from the cysteine to the phenylalanine. Only the CDR3 part of the read is kept: 42 bases, read in frame from the first base. CDR1 and CDR2, looked up from the germline V gene, are SNHLY and FYNNEI. The origin of this receptor is a woman between 55 and 75 years old who had recovered from COVID-19. Sequencing used PBMCs or T cells enriched from blood (not recorded which). Rearrangement joined TRBV2 to TRBJ1-4; matching of 5 bases hints at TRBD1 as the D gene. The nucleotide sequence is given as TGTGCCAGCAGAGACAGATCAACTAATGAAAAACTGTTTTTT. Its translation is CASRDRSTNEKLFF. Full variable domain (CDR3 extended with the reference TRBV2 and TRBJ1-4 proteins): EPEVTQTPSHQVTQMGQEVILRCVPISNHLYFYWYRQILGQKVEFLVSFYNNEISEKSEIFDDQFSVERPDGSNFTLKIRSTKLEDSAMYFCASRDRSTNEKLFFGSGTQLSVL.